This TCR beta chain was identified in a study of blood T cell repertoires in COVID-19. Study information: Sites across the United States, Italy and Spain contributed samples from acute and convalescent COVID-19.

Per the original methods: From reference gene primer amplification, estimates of nucleated cell counts were derived. The repertoire was sequenced with immunoSEQ multiplex PCR; TCRdb's copy has only in-frame clones and lacks some. V, J and clone size are taken as reported in that table, and D and trimming were inferred from the DNA itself. The table has roughly 200,000 clones, around 85% seen once. CDR3 length: 16 residues. CDR1 and CDR2 from the germline V gene are MNHEY and SVGAGI. V shed 0 bases and J 2 bases; nucleotides not matched to a gene: 5. Cohorts were assigned according to the clinical history that participants reported.

This chain joins TRBV6-5 and TRBJ2-3, with 7 nucleotides matching TRBD2. This clonotype originated in a man aged 40-50 years who had recovered from COVID-19. Specimen: PBMCs or T cells enriched from blood (not recorded which). CDR3 coding DNA: TGTGCCAGCAGTTACTCGGCTAGCGGATACACAGATACGCAGTATTTT. The encoded protein is CASSYSASGYTDTQYF.